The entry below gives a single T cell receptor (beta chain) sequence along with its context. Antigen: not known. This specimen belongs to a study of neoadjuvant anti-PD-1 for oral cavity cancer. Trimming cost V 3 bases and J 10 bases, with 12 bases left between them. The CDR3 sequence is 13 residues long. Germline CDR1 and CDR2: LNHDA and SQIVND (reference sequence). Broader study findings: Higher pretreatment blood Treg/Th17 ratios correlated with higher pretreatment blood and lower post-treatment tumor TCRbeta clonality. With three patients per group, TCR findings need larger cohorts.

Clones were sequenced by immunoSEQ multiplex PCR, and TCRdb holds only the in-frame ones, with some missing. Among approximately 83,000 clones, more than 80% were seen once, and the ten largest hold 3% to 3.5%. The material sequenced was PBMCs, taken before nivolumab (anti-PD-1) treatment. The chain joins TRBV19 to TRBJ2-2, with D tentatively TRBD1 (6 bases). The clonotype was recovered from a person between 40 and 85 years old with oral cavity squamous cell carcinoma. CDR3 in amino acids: CASSINRAAELFF. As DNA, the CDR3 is TGTGCCAGTAGTATTAACAGGGCCGCGGAGCTGTTTTTT.